The rows below give T cell receptor beta chains drawn from one sample of a study. A single record per CDR3 protein comes from TCRdb applying MiXCR to the 5' RACE reads. This table holds about 54,000 distinct CDR3 sequences, 15% to 20% found once. The source material was naive CD4+ T cells sorted from blood. These receptors were obtained from a female donor with breast cancer. CDR3s include the opening cysteine and the closing phenylalanine or tryptophan. Each record gives: V gene, clone size, D gene, J gene, CDR3 protein, CDR3 DNA. The D gene is left open where the match is weak. Clone size is shown for a subset of rows, as once, few, many or a class of expanded clone.

V gene: TRBV7-8
clone size: .
D gene: .
J gene: TRBJ1-5
CDR3 protein: CASSLLNQPQHF
CDR3 DNA: TGTGCCAGCAGCTTACTCAATCAGCCCCAGCATTTT

V gene: TRBV20-1
clone size: few
D gene: .
J gene: TRBJ1-1
CDR3 protein: CSASWGNRNTEAFF
CDR3 DNA: TGCAGTGCTAGTTGGGGAAACCGGAACACTGAAGCTTTCTTT

V gene: TRBV20-1
clone size: few
D gene: TRBD1
J gene: TRBJ2-2
CDR3 protein: CSARTGGNTGELFF
CDR3 DNA: TGCAGTGCGCGGACAGGGGGGAACACCGGGGAGCTGTTTTTT

V gene: TRBV27
clone size: many
D gene: TRBD1
J gene: TRBJ2-2
CDR3 protein: CASRIKIRGLVTGELFF
CDR3 DNA: TGTGCCAGCAGGATAAAAATCAGGGGGCTGGTGACCGGGGAGCTGTTTTTT

V gene: TRBV20-1
clone size: many
D gene: .
J gene: TRBJ1-2
CDR3 protein: CSARDTAGVYGYTF
CDR3 DNA: TGCAGTGCTAGAGATACGGCAGGGGTGTATGGCTACACCTTC

V gene: TRBV4-2
clone size: .
D gene: .
J gene: TRBJ1-5
CDR3 protein: CASSQLASNQPQHF
CDR3 DNA: TGTGCCAGCAGCCAACTCGCTAGCAATCAGCCCCAGCATTTT

V gene: TRBV5-1
clone size: .
D gene: TRBD1
J gene: TRBJ2-2
CDR3 protein: CASSLRTGANTGELFF
CDR3 DNA: TGCGCCAGCAGTTTGCGGACAGGGGCGAACACCGGGGAGCTGTTTTTT

V gene: TRBV7-2
clone size: many
D gene: .
J gene: TRBJ1-2
CDR3 protein: CASSPRLQGAGYTF
CDR3 DNA: TGTGCCAGCAGCCCAAGGCTACAGGGTGCCGGCTACACCTTC

V gene: TRBV5-1
clone size: many
D gene: TRBD2
J gene: TRBJ2-1
CDR3 protein: CASSPRTSGEQFF
CDR3 DNA: TGCGCCAGCAGCCCGCGGACTAGCGGGGAGCAGTTCTTC

V gene: TRBV6-5
clone size: many
D gene: .
J gene: TRBJ2-7
CDR3 protein: CASTKGVGSLAEQYF
CDR3 DNA: TGTGCCAGCACCAAAGGGGTTGGCAGCCTGGCGGAGCAGTACTTC

V gene: TRBV7-3
clone size: few
D gene: .
J gene: TRBJ2-1
CDR3 protein: CASSSRHPNEQFF
CDR3 DNA: TGTGCCAGCAGCTCCAGACACCCGAATGAGCAGTTCTTC

V gene: TRBV5-4
clone size: .
D gene: .
J gene: TRBJ1-5
CDR3 protein: CASSLEGHQPQHF
CDR3 DNA: TGTGCCAGCAGCTTGGAGGGCCATCAGCCCCAGCATTTT

V gene: TRBV10-2
clone size: .
D gene: .
J gene: TRBJ1-2
CDR3 protein: CASSDGGEGYGYTF
CDR3 DNA: TGCGCCAGCAGTGATGGAGGGGAAGGGTATGGCTACACCTTC

V gene: TRBV4-1
clone size: few
D gene: TRBD1
J gene: TRBJ2-4
CDR3 protein: CASSQEVIRTGKNIQYF
CDR3 DNA: TGCGCCAGCAGCCAAGAGGTTATTCGGACAGGAAAAAACATTCAGTACTTC

V gene: TRBV7-2
clone size: .
D gene: TRBD1
J gene: TRBJ1-1
CDR3 protein: CASSLEGTGYTEACF
CDR3 DNA: TGTGCCAGCAGCTTAGAGGGGACAGGGTATACTGAAGCTTGCTTT

V gene: TRBV20-1
clone size: few
D gene: .
J gene: TRBJ1-1
CDR3 protein: CSASGALRWVDDTEAFF
CDR3 DNA: TGCAGTGCTAGCGGGGCCCTCCGCTGGGTGGACGACACTGAAGCTTTCTTT

V gene: TRBV6-1
clone size: .
D gene: TRBD2
J gene: TRBJ2-3
CDR3 protein: CASSGGLAGVGTQYF
CDR3 DNA: TGTGCCAGCAGTGGGGGACTAGCGGGAGTGGGAACGCAGTATTTT

V gene: TRBV12-3/TRBV12-4
clone size: few
D gene: .
J gene: TRBJ1-1
CDR3 protein: CASSHQGTEAFF
CDR3 DNA: TGTGCCAGCAGTCACCAGGGGACTGAAGCTTTCTTT